These 3 T cell receptor beta chains originate from one sample sequenced in a study of T cells in Graves' hyperthyroidism and ophthalmopathy. Amplified TCR beta CDR3 regions came from RNA transcripts. Initially, a first-round RT-PCR of the TCR CDR3 employed the HTBI primer set. TCRdb used MiXCR to reprocess the multiplex PCR reads, holding one entry per CDR3 protein. The sample shows about 410,000 distinct CDR3 sequences, about 14% of them seen only once. What was sequenced was blood. The receptor set was obtained from a man aged 18-30 years with Graves' ophthalmopathy.

Points on this clonotype: Just one base apart from a much larger clone, this may be a read error. The V gene is TRBV12-3 or TRBV12-4, the J gene TRBJ1-5; 9 bases match TRBD1. CDR3 length equals 15 residues. The V segment lost 5 bases and the J segment 3 bases; nucleotides outside the gene matches: 5. As DNA, the CDR3 is TGTGCCAGCAGTGGGACAGGGTCGATCAATCAGCCCCAGCATTTT. This encodes CASSGTGSINQPQHF.

The sample holds many counts of this clonotype. V usage is TRBV20-1 and J usage is TRBJ2-3; 16 bases fit TRBD2. CDR3 length: 18 residues. Trimming took 0 bases from V and 5 from J; bases not matched to a gene: 8. The germline CDR1 and CDR2 sequences are DFQATT and SNEGSKA (reference sequence). Written as DNA, the CDR3 is TGCAGTGCTAGAGATCCCTTGGGACTAGCGGGAGGGGAAGATACGCAGTATTTT. This codes for CSARDPLGLAGGEDTQYF.

This clonotype was recorded many times. CDR3 nucleotide sequence: TGTGCCAGCAGCTTACACGCCAGCTCCTACAATGAGCAGTTCTTC. Translated, it gives CASSLHASSYNEQFF. The V call is TRBV7-3, the J call TRBJ2-1, with no clear D. Deletions cut 2 bases from V and 0 bases from J, with 8 bases between. This CDR3 comprises 15 residues. Germline V gives CDR1 SGHTA, CDR2 FQGTGA.